The clone carrying this TCR beta chain was counted between two and nine times. This table comes from immunoSEQ multiplex PCR, and its TCRdb copy is limited to in-frame clones, with some not included. The table includes around 250,000 clones, 70% to 90% detected once. These data are taken from a study of blood T cell repertoires in COVID-19. Across the whole study: Sources were T cells, B-cell-depleted T cells, or PBMCs; the material itself was cDNA or gDNA.

CDR3 length equals 14 residues. Germline loops: CDR1 MNHEY, CDR2 SVGAGI. Germline trimming cut 4 bases from V and 5 bases from J; bases unmatched to any gene: 3. What was sequenced was peripheral blood. The V and J genes are TRBV6-5 and TRBJ1-2, with 11 bases that match TRBD1. This clonotype was obtained from a woman between 65 and 79 years old with active or convalescent COVID-19. The CDR3 loop reads CASSLGQGEYGYTF. As DNA, the CDR3 is TGTGCCAGCAGTTTGGGACAGGGGGAGTATGGCTACACCTTC.